This T cell receptor (beta chain) originates from a study of cytomegalovirus exposure and HLA in healthy donors. PCR primers comprised 60 Vbeta and 13 Jbeta primers. Only in-frame clones appear in the TCRdb table, and some are missing; sequencing was by immunoSEQ multiplex PCR. In the table there are around 190,000 clones, around 77% of which are singletons. The CDR3 is 14 amino acids. Per germline, CDR1 SEHNR and CDR2 FQNEAQ (reference sequence). V lost 4 bases, J lost 0 bases, and 3 bases stayed unmatched. The sequenced sample was PBMCs. V is TRBV7-9 and J is TRBJ2-7; 7 bases line up with TRBD2. The TCR was taken from a man in his 60s in good health and CMV-seronegative. DNA for the CDR3: TGTGCCAGCAGCTCGGAGCGGGGCTCCTACGAGCAGTACTTC. Translated: CASSSERGSYEQYF.